Each of the 6 T cell receptor beta chains below was sequenced from the same sample in a study of CD8 T cell repertoires and HIV-1 epitope variants. Which antigens these TCRs recognize remains unknown. TCRdb's table, derived via immunoSEQ multiplex PCR, lists solely in-frame clones and lacks some. The table includes some 4,000 clones, roughly two thirds detected once. The specimen was cultured CD8+ T cells derived from PBMCs. Receptor source: a male donor with HIV.

This sequence joins TRBV6-1 and TRBJ1-6; 7 bases fit TRBD1. This CDR3 has 14 amino acids. V shed 6 bases, J shed 5 bases, and the junction held 4 bases outside the gene matches. Germline values: CDR1 MNHNS, CDR2 SASEGT. DNA for the CDR3: TGTGCCAGCAGCAGGGACAGCAATAATTCACCCCTCCACTTT. This codes for CASSRDSNNSPLHF.

The chain carries TRBV4-3 and TRBJ1-2; no clear D gene. This CDR3 spans 13 amino acids. Trimming removed 2 bases from V and 5 bases from J, with 9 bases in between. Per germline, CDR1 LGHNA and CDR2 YSLEER. The CDR3: CASSQSGIYGYTF. The CDR3 bases are TGCGCCAGCAGCCAAAGTGGGATATATGGCTACACCTTC.

The chain carries TRBV14 and TRBJ2-5; TRBD2 matches 8 bases. CDR1 SGHDN and CDR2 FVKESK come from the germline V gene. V lost 1 base, J lost 5 bases, and 9 bases stayed unmatched. This CDR3 spans 16 amino acids. The CDR3 nucleotides are TGTGCCAGCAGCCAAGTTGGTCCGGGAGGGCCGGAGACCCAGTACTTC. Residues: CASSQVGPGGPETQYF.

CDR3: CATRTGGGEQYF. The DNA of the CDR3 is TGTGCCACCCGGACAGGGGGCGGAGAGCAGTACTTC. The chain combines TRBV19 with TRBJ2-7; TRBD1 matches 11 bases. This CDR3 comprises 12 residues. J was trimmed by 7 bases and V by 10 bases; bases with no gene match: 6. CDR1 LNHDA and CDR2 SQIVND come from the germline V gene (reference sequence).

This sequence joins TRBV4-3 and TRBJ2-1; 10 bases map to TRBD2. V dropped 0 bases and J dropped 8; count of bases not matched to a gene: 7. CDR3 size: 16 residues. Germline V gene sequence: CDR1 LGHNA, CDR2 YSLEER. The CDR3, as DNA: TGCGCCAGCAGCCAAGATTCTAGCGGGGGAAGGGATGAGCAGTTCTTC. Its translation: CASSQDSSGGRDEQFF.

This chain uses TRBV4-1 with TRBJ2-7; D tentatively reads TRBD1 or TRBD2 (6 bases each). V was pared by 4 bases and J by 5 bases, with 15 bases between. The CDR3 runs 14 residues. Per germline, CDR1 MGHRA and CDR2 YSYEKL. The CDR3 DNA sequence: TGCGCCAGCAGCCGAGGGGGGCTAGCTGACGAGCAGTACTTC. Amino acids: CASSRGGLADEQYF.